This T cell receptor (beta chain) appears in the sequencing data of a study of T cells in Graves' hyperthyroidism and ophthalmopathy (dated by TCRdb to the late 2010s). Regarding the complete study: Peripheral blood samples were taken at the time of initial diagnosis, prior to any treatment. TCR V-J signatures able to tell the groups apart were searched for in a discovery cohort of around 95 patients, of whom 43 had Graves' ophthalmopathy and around 58 had stable Graves' hyperthyroidism. Prospective prediction of ophthalmopathy was tested in an independent validation cohort consisting of roughly 19 hyperthyroidism patients and approximately 16 patients who later progressed to ophthalmopathy. The approximately 90 discovery patients were divided at random into training and test sets in a 7:3 ratio. In several Graves' hyperthyroidism patients, the study also compared T-cell repertoires from thyroid tissue with T-cell repertoires from blood. Once sampling was done, hyperthyroidism patients were given methimazole at a starting dose of 30 mg daily, whereas ophthalmopathy patients were given high-dose intravenous methylprednisolone. The paper reports TCR Vbeta CDR3 sequencing of over 120 peripheral blood samples: 40 to 45 ophthalmopathy, roughly 80 hyperthyroidism and 17 progressor patients.

The hyperthyroidism patients were between 18 and 65 years old and newly diagnosed, with a disease duration of less than 2 months. The study excluded patients with uncontrolled infections, other autoimmune diseases, pregnancy or lactation. Diagnoses relied on clinical symptoms, serum thyroxine and TRAb, thyroid ultrasound and orbital computed tomography. Blood from progressor patients was collected at the time of first diagnosis with hyperthyroidism, before any ophthalmopathy symptoms had appeared. PBMCs were isolated from approximately 10 ml of fresh peripheral blood by Ficoll-Paque density gradient centrifugation. Progressor patients were defined as those initially diagnosed with Graves' hyperthyroidism in whom ophthalmopathy developed during follow-up. Total RNA was extracted with Trizol reagent, and quality was checked on an Agilent 2100 Bioanalyzer. Many counts were recorded for this clonotype. Its target antigen remains unknown. No much larger clonotype is one base removed from it; base qualities were not supplied.

Results and caveats for the whole study, not just this receptor: No statistical method was used to fix the sample size in advance, and group allocation was not hidden from the investigators. During validation, the model predicted progression to ophthalmopathy a median of approximately 7 months ahead of onset, with 60% to 71% sensitivity and roughly 75% specificity. Most expanded thyroid clonotypes (frequency above 0.001) were also detected in blood, suggesting blood repertoires may reflect thyroid immune responses. Ophthalmopathy was separated from stable hyperthyroidism by a 13 V-J signature model, with approximately 90% sensitivity and approximately 81% specificity obtained in cross-validation and 80%/75% obtained in testing.

From the cysteine through the phenylalanine, the CDR3 covers 17 amino acids. The retained sequence is limited to the CDR3, 51 bases, with the frame set at the first base. CDR1 is given as LGHDT and CDR2 as YNNKEL, both from the germline V gene (reference sequence). Unmatched junction bases come to 8, with V trimmed by 6 bases and J by 1 base. The TCR beta CDR3 regions were amplified from the RNA transcripts. The first round of RT-PCR for the TCR CDR3 was performed with the HTBI primer set and the Qiagen OneStep RT-PCR kit. Libraries were constructed in a second round of multiplex PCR, after which size selection and purification were carried out. Libraries were sequenced paired-end with 100 bp reads on an Illumina HiSeq2000. As for the original processing: SOAPnuke was used to process the raw data, with reads discarded if the reads contained adapters or uncalled bases, had a mean Phred below 15, or lacked an exact constant-primer or identifier match. COPE v1.2.5 was used to merge high-quality paired reads, and clonotypes were defined as unique nucleotide sequences. MiTCR v1.1 was used to align the clonotypes against IMGT TRBV, TRBD and TRBJ reference segments. The analysis was restricted to V-J combinations with a frequency above 0.0001, which together covered 99% to 99.2% of the repertoires. A TCS score was defined as the ratio of F50 (clonal expansion) to E x V (chaos), with BLOSUM62-based TCRdist applied between CDR3 peptides within each V-J. Welch's t-statistics and random forest reduced approximately 520 V-J features to about 12, which were used in a naive Bayes classifier (R e1071). The public reads were quality trimmed at Q25 with fastp and then assembled into clones with MiXCR by TCRdb, keeping productive beta chains. Rows are unified per CDR3 protein, each entry keeping the most common DNA and genes. These V and J calls rely on TCRdb rather than the paper's analysis. The sample table records a few hundred thousand distinct CDR3 sequences; 15% to 18% of these occur just once. The ten largest clones add up to roughly 26% of the sample.

The sequence links TRBV3-1 to TRBJ2-2, with TRBD1 identical over 10 junction bases. The sequence came from a woman between 18 and 29 years old with Graves' hyperthyroidism that later progressed to Graves' ophthalmopathy. The sample consisted of blood. The DNA sequence is given as TGTGCCAGCAGGGGCAGGGACAGGGGTTTGAACACCGGGGAGCTGTTTTTT. It codes for CASRGRDRGLNTGELFF.